A selection of T cell receptor beta chains follows, all from one sample in a study of regulatory T cells in long-lasting Graves disease. MiXCR, applied by TCRdb to the multiplex PCR reads, yields one record per CDR3 protein. The data contain about 340,000 distinct CDR3 sequences, about 18% of them seen just once; the ten biggest clones take up 29%. Sequencing was performed on peripheral blood mononuclear cells (PBMCs), taken when the disease was refractory, from a patient treated with antithyroid drugs. Receptors originate from a female donor with Graves disease. Both conserved end residues are part of each CDR3. D genes are given only for firm matches. Only part of the rows carry a size: once, few, many, or a class if the clone is expanded.

clone size: many; J gene: TRBJ1-5; D gene: .; V gene: TRBV12-3/TRBV12-4; CDR3 DNA: TGTGCCAGCAGTTGGGAGGGAAATCAGCCCCAGCATTTT; CDR3 protein: CASSWEGNQPQHF
clone size: .; J gene: TRBJ1-2; D gene: TRBD1; V gene: TRBV3-1; CDR3 DNA: TGTGCCAGCAGCCAAGGAAAGGGACAGGTCTATGGCTACACCTTC; CDR3 protein: CASSQGKGQVYGYTF
clone size: .; J gene: TRBJ2-2; D gene: TRBD1; V gene: TRBV30; CDR3 DNA: TGTGCCTGGAAGGGTGACAGGGACACCGGGGAGCTGTTTTTT; CDR3 protein: CAWKGDRDTGELFF
clone size: few; J gene: TRBJ1-5; D gene: .; V gene: TRBV20-1; CDR3 DNA: TGCAGTGCTAGAGGCGGGACGGTGGATCAGCCCCAGCATTTT; CDR3 protein: CSARGGTVDQPQHF
clone size: few; J gene: TRBJ2-7; D gene: .; V gene: TRBV7-4; CDR3 DNA: TGTGCCAGCATCCGGCGGTACTTC; CDR3 protein: CASIRRYF
clone size: many; J gene: TRBJ1-2; D gene: .; V gene: TRBV6-1; CDR3 DNA: TGTGCCAGCAGTGAACGTACAGCAAACTATGGCTACACCTTC; CDR3 protein: CASSERTANYGYTF
clone size: .; J gene: TRBJ2-5; D gene: TRBD1; V gene: TRBV24-1; CDR3 DNA: TGTGCCACCAGTGAACCGGGACAGGGGTTTCATAAAGAGACCCAGTACTTC; CDR3 protein: CATSEPGQGFHKETQYF
clone size: .; J gene: TRBJ2-1; D gene: .; V gene: TRBV28; CDR3 DNA: TGTGCCAGCAGGGGGGCGGGGGAGTCCTACAATGAGCAGTTCTTC; CDR3 protein: CASRGAGESYNEQFF
clone size: few; J gene: TRBJ2-7; D gene: TRBD2; V gene: TRBV20-1; CDR3 DNA: TGCAGTGCCCAGACAGGCCTAGCGGGAGGGGGGAACGAGCAGTACTTC; CDR3 protein: CSAQTGLAGGGNEQYF
clone size: many; J gene: TRBJ1-1; D gene: TRBD1; V gene: TRBV12-3/TRBV12-4; CDR3 DNA: TGTGCCAGCAGTTGGGGGACAGTGAACACTGAAGCTTTCTTT; CDR3 protein: CASSWGTVNTEAFF
clone size: many; J gene: TRBJ2-7; D gene: .; V gene: TRBV12-5; CDR3 DNA: TGTGCTAGTGGGACCATAGACCTAAAGGCCTACGAGCAGTACTTC; CDR3 protein: CASGTIDLKAYEQYF
clone size: .; J gene: TRBJ2-3; D gene: .; V gene: TRBV6-5; CDR3 DNA: TGTGCCAGCAGTTACCCTGACAGTAGTTTCACAGATACGCAGTATTTT; CDR3 protein: CASSYPDSSFTDTQYF
clone size: many; J gene: TRBJ2-7; D gene: TRBD2; V gene: TRBV7-9; CDR3 DNA: TGTGCCAGCAGCCCCTACCCACTAGCGGGAGGGCCGATCAGGGAGCAGTACTTC; CDR3 protein: CASSPYPLAGGPIREQYF
clone size: many; J gene: TRBJ1-5; D gene: TRBD1; V gene: TRBV6-1; CDR3 DNA: TGTGCCAGCAGTGAAGAGGAGGGGGCGGGGAGCAATCAGCCCCAGCATTTT; CDR3 protein: CASSEEEGAGSNQPQHF
clone size: many; J gene: TRBJ2-5; D gene: TRBD1; V gene: TRBV28; CDR3 DNA: TGTGCCAGCAGGACAGGGGGCGACCTCCAAGAGACCCAGTACTTC; CDR3 protein: CASRTGGDLQETQYF
clone size: many; J gene: TRBJ2-7; D gene: .; V gene: TRBV2; CDR3 DNA: TGTGCCAGCAGCAAAAAATACGAGCAGTACTTC; CDR3 protein: CASSKKYEQYF
clone size: few; J gene: TRBJ1-2; D gene: .; V gene: TRBV6-5; CDR3 DNA: TGTGCCAGCAGTTTGTTGGGGAGGGGCTATGGCTACACCTTC; CDR3 protein: CASSLLGRGYGYTF
clone size: .; J gene: TRBJ2-7; D gene: TRBD1; V gene: TRBV4-2; CDR3 DNA: TGTGCCAGCAGCCATTTTCCGGGACAGGGAACCTACGAGCAGTACTTC; CDR3 protein: CASSHFPGQGTYEQYF
clone size: .; J gene: TRBJ1-4; D gene: .; V gene: TRBV7-9; CDR3 DNA: TGTGCCAGCAGCTTCGACAGATATAATGAAAAACTGTTTTTT; CDR3 protein: CASSFDRYNEKLFF
clone size: many; J gene: TRBJ1-2; D gene: TRBD1; V gene: TRBV6-5; CDR3 DNA: TGTGCCAGCAGTTACCAATCAACGGGACAGGGGGGATATGGCTACACCTTC; CDR3 protein: CASSYQSTGQGGYGYTF
clone size: many; J gene: TRBJ2-2; D gene: .; V gene: TRBV27; CDR3 DNA: TGTGCCAGCAGTTTATTCTCCGGGAGCACCGGGGAGCTGTTTTTT; CDR3 protein: CASSLFSGSTGELFF
clone size: .; J gene: TRBJ2-2; D gene: TRBD2; V gene: TRBV7-9; CDR3 DNA: TGTGCCAGCAGTTCTCCCTCTAGCGGGGAGAACACCGGGGAGCTGTTTTTT; CDR3 protein: CASSSPSSGENTGELFF
clone size: few; J gene: TRBJ2-7; D gene: TRBD1; V gene: TRBV12-3/TRBV12-4; CDR3 DNA: TGTGCCAGCAGCCCTGGGGGCCCGGGACAGCGTACGTTC; CDR3 protein: CASSPGGPGQRTF
clone size: .; J gene: TRBJ2-2; D gene: .; V gene: TRBV6-2/TRBV6-3; CDR3 DNA: TGTGCCAGCAGTTCCGGGACACAGAACACCGGGGAGCTGTTTTTT; CDR3 protein: CASSSGTQNTGELFF
clone size: few; J gene: TRBJ2-6; D gene: .; V gene: TRBV12-3/TRBV12-4; CDR3 DNA: TGTGCCAGCAGTCCACAGGGACGCTCTGGGGCCAACGTCCTGACTTTC; CDR3 protein: CASSPQGRSGANVLTF
clone size: once; J gene: TRBJ2-7; D gene: TRBD1; V gene: TRBV5-1; CDR3 DNA: TGCGCCAGCAGCCCCAGGGGGTACGGGAACGAGCAGTACTTC; CDR3 protein: CASSPRGYGNEQYF
clone size: few; J gene: TRBJ1-1; D gene: .; V gene: TRBV20-1; CDR3 DNA: TGCAGTGCTACCCGGGCCTTCCAGGACACTGAAGCTTTCTTT; CDR3 protein: CSATRAFQDTEAFF
clone size: many; J gene: TRBJ1-2; D gene: .; V gene: TRBV5-1; CDR3 DNA: TGCGCCAGCAGCTTGGATGGCAGGGTCAACTATGGCTACACCTTC; CDR3 protein: CASSLDGRVNYGYTF
clone size: .; J gene: TRBJ1-1; D gene: .; V gene: TRBV5-1; CDR3 DNA: TGCGCCAGCAGCCCCATAGCGGGGGTCCTAAACACTGAAGCTTTCTTT; CDR3 protein: CASSPIAGVLNTEAFF
clone size: many; J gene: TRBJ2-2; D gene: TRBD2; V gene: TRBV2; CDR3 DNA: TGTGCCAGCAGTGTATTAGCGGGAGCCACCGGGGAGCTGTTTTTT; CDR3 protein: CASSVLAGATGELFF
clone size: many; J gene: TRBJ1-1; D gene: .; V gene: TRBV12-3/TRBV12-4; CDR3 DNA: TGTGCCAGCAAACGGGGGGGGACTGAAGCTTTCTTT; CDR3 protein: CASKRGGTEAFF
clone size: many; J gene: TRBJ1-1; D gene: .; V gene: TRBV6-1; CDR3 DNA: TGTGCCAGCGGCTACAGGGTAAATACTGAAGCTTTCTTT; CDR3 protein: CASGYRVNTEAFF
clone size: .; J gene: TRBJ2-1; D gene: .; V gene: TRBV10-2; CDR3 DNA: TGCGCCAGCAGTGAAGGACAAGGCTACAATGAGCAGTTCTTC; CDR3 protein: CASSEGQGYNEQFF
clone size: many; J gene: TRBJ2-5; D gene: .; V gene: TRBV20-1; CDR3 DNA: TGCAGTGCTAGAGATCGGCAGACGGAGTACTTC; CDR3 protein: CSARDRQTEYF
clone size: .; J gene: TRBJ2-7; D gene: .; V gene: TRBV5-1; CDR3 DNA: TGCGCCAGCGGCCCCCTCGAGCAGTACTTC; CDR3 protein: CASGPLEQYF
clone size: many; J gene: TRBJ1-1; D gene: .; V gene: TRBV2; CDR3 DNA: TGTGCCAGCTCGCAGGGTCATATGAACACTGAAGCTTTCTTT; CDR3 protein: CASSQGHMNTEAFF
clone size: .; J gene: TRBJ2-7; D gene: .; V gene: TRBV25-1; CDR3 DNA: TGTGCCAGCAGTGGAGTAGGCGCCTACGAGCAGTACTTC; CDR3 protein: CASSGVGAYEQYF
clone size: many; J gene: TRBJ2-7; D gene: .; V gene: TRBV7-2; CDR3 DNA: TGTGCCAGCAGCCTGTCGGGAGCAGGAGGGGGCGAGCAGTACTTC; CDR3 protein: CASSLSGAGGGEQYF
clone size: .; J gene: TRBJ1-3; D gene: .; V gene: TRBV18; CDR3 DNA: TGTGCCAGCTCACCGCTGAGCTCTGGAAACACCATATATTTT; CDR3 protein: CASSPLSSGNTIYF
clone size: many; J gene: TRBJ2-7; D gene: .; V gene: TRBV3-1; CDR3 DNA: TGTGCCAGCAGCCAAGTTGGTGGTGGGAGCTTCGGTTACGAGCAGTACTTC; CDR3 protein: CASSQVGGGSFGYEQYF
clone size: .; J gene: TRBJ1-6; D gene: .; V gene: TRBV15; CDR3 DNA: TGTGCCACCAGCAGAGATGGCTTACTACAGAATTCACCCCTCCACTTT; CDR3 protein: CATSRDGLLQNSPLHF
clone size: .; J gene: TRBJ2-2; D gene: .; V gene: TRBV28; CDR3 DNA: TGTGCCACCCGGGGACACACCGGGGAGCTGCTTTTT; CDR3 protein: CATRGHTGELLF
clone size: .; J gene: TRBJ2-5; D gene: .; V gene: TRBV20-1; CDR3 DNA: TGCAGTGCTCCCCAGGGTGGGGAGACCCAGTACTTC; CDR3 protein: CSAPQGGETQYF
clone size: many; J gene: TRBJ1-6; D gene: .; V gene: TRBV7-8; CDR3 DNA: TGTGCCAGCAGCCCACCTTTGCAGGGGAAGAATTCACCCCTCCACTTT; CDR3 protein: CASSPPLQGKNSPLHF
clone size: .; J gene: TRBJ1-5; D gene: .; V gene: TRBV7-9; CDR3 DNA: TGTACCAGCAGCTCCGACGGAGATCAGCCCCAGCATTTT; CDR3 protein: CTSSSDGDQPQHF
clone size: few; J gene: TRBJ1-1; D gene: .; V gene: TRBV19; CDR3 DNA: TGTGCCAGTAGTCCCCGACAGAGAAACACTGAAGCTTTCTTT; CDR3 protein: CASSPRQRNTEAFF
clone size: .; J gene: TRBJ2-2; D gene: TRBD1; V gene: TRBV18; CDR3 DNA: TGTGCCAGCTCACCGGCGGAGAGGGGGCGCGGGGAGCTGTTTTTT; CDR3 protein: CASSPAERGRGELFF
clone size: .; J gene: TRBJ2-1; D gene: TRBD2; V gene: TRBV7-3; CDR3 DNA: TGTGCCAGCAGCTTAGGCGGGAGCGGTTACAATGAGCAGTTCTTC; CDR3 protein: CASSLGGSGYNEQFF
clone size: few; J gene: TRBJ2-7; D gene: TRBD1; V gene: TRBV4-1; CDR3 DNA: TGCGCCAGCAGCCAAGTTCCGGGACAGTCCGTTTGGTACTTC; CDR3 protein: CASSQVPGQSVWYF
clone size: .; J gene: TRBJ2-2; D gene: TRBD1; V gene: TRBV19; CDR3 DNA: TGTGCCAGTAGTATTAGGACAGGGCACACCGGGGAGCTGTTTTTT; CDR3 protein: CASSIRTGHTGELFF
clone size: .; J gene: TRBJ1-1; D gene: .; V gene: TRBV11-2; CDR3 DNA: TGTGCCAGCAGCTCCCCAGTCGGCGTGGCTGAAGCTTTCTTT; CDR3 protein: CASSSPVGVAEAFF
clone size: few; J gene: TRBJ2-4; D gene: .; V gene: TRBV9; CDR3 DNA: TGTGCCAGCAGCATGGACATAGGTTACATTCAGTACTTC; CDR3 protein: CASSMDIGYIQYF
clone size: .; J gene: TRBJ1-5; D gene: .; V gene: TRBV20-1; CDR3 DNA: TGCAGTGCTAGGTTAGATCTCGGGAGCAATCAGCCCCAGCATTTT; CDR3 protein: CSARLDLGSNQPQHF
clone size: .; J gene: TRBJ2-7; D gene: TRBD2; V gene: TRBV9; CDR3 DNA: TGTGCCAGCAGCGTGTCGGCATTGGGTAGCGGGAGGTACGAGCAGTACTTC; CDR3 protein: CASSVSALGSGRYEQYF
clone size: many; J gene: TRBJ2-7; D gene: TRBD2; V gene: TRBV6-2/TRBV6-3; CDR3 DNA: TGTGCCAGCAGTGAGGGAGGGATCGACTACGAGCAGTACTTC; CDR3 protein: CASSEGGIDYEQYF